These 25 T cell receptor beta chains originate from one sample sequenced in a study of cytomegalovirus exposure and HLA in healthy donors. The PCR made use of 60 Vbeta and 13 Jbeta primers. The method was immunoSEQ multiplex PCR; TCRdb's version includes in-frame clones alone and lacks a portion of them. Of under 85,000 clones listed, more than 60% are singletons. Sequencing was performed on PBMCs. These receptor sequences come from a middle-aged man in good health and CMV-seronegative.

The chain recombines TRBV18 with TRBJ1-5, with 7 bases identical to TRBD1. Germline loops: CDR1 KGHSH, CDR2 LQKENI. This CDR3 has 16 residues. V lost 2 bases, J lost 4 bases, and 8 bases stayed unmatched. The CDR3 DNA is TGTGCCAGCTCACCAAATCGCCGGGACAGTAATCAGCCCCAGCATTTT. This gives the protein CASSPNRRDSNQPQHF.

J is TRBJ1-4 and V is TRBV12-5; 9 nucleotides agree with TRBD1. The CDR3 spans 18 residues. Per the germline V gene, CDR1 is LGHNT and CDR2 is FRNRAP. With V trimmed by 7 bases and J by 8 bases, 20 bases remained unmatched. CDR3: CASAPPGTGLLSGEKLFF. Written as DNA, the CDR3 is TGTGCTAGTGCCCCACCCGGGACAGGGCTTCTCTCGGGGGAAAAACTGTTTTTT. Combining the CDR3 with reference TRBV12-5 and TRBJ1-4 gives the whole variable domain DARVTQTPRHKVTEMGQEVTMRCQPILGHNTVFWYRQTMMQGLELLAYFRNRAPLDDSGMPKDRFSAEMPDATLATLKIQPSEPRDSAVYFCASAPPGTGLLSGEKLFFGSGTQLSVL.

In its sample, this clone was seen once. The V gene is TRBV9, the J gene TRBJ1-2; weak D call: TRBD1 (5 bases). The germline V gene encodes CDR1 SGDLS and CDR2 YYNGEE. The CDR3 runs 14 residues. V gave up 3 bases and J gave up 0 bases, with 9 bases separating them. The CDR3 loop is CASSETESNYGYTF. The CDR3 bases are TGTGCCAGCAGCGAGACAGAATCTAACTATGGCTACACCTTC.

This chain uses TRBV6-1 with TRBJ2-1; 12 bases map to TRBD2. Trimming took 2 bases from V and 5 from J; bases not matched to a gene: 4. CDR1 and CDR2 from the germline V gene are MNHNS and SASEGT. The CDR3 covers 16 residues. The CDR3 loop reads CASSERRLAGDNEQFF. CDR3 bases: TGTGCCAGCAGTGAAAGGCGACTAGCGGGGGACAATGAGCAGTTCTTC.

Of note for this clone: One end of the junction fails to match germline, which may point to a read error. The chain is built from TRBV7-7 and TRBJ2-1, with 10 bases fitting TRBD2. Germline V gene data show CDR1 as SSHAT and CDR2 as FNYEAQ (reference sequence). The CDR3 length is 17 residues. CDR3 coding DNA: TGTGCTAGCAGCGTGACCCAAGGGGCTAGCGGGAGTGATGAGCAGTTCTTC. Its protein product is CASSVTQGASGSDEQFF.

The chain carries TRBV18 and TRBJ1-2; D remains unclear. V dropped 3 bases and J dropped 4 bases, with 3 bases sitting between them. Germline assignment: CDR1 KGHSH and CDR2 LQKENI. CDR3 length equals 11 residues. The DNA of the CDR3 is TGTGCCAGCTCACCGGCCTATGGCTACACCTTC. Translated: CASSPAYGYTF.

This rearrangement joins TRBV2 to TRBJ1-2; 10 nucleotides line up with TRBD1. The junction had 12 bases not matched to a gene; V was cut back by 11 bases and J by 0 bases. The CDR3 runs to 16 residues. The germline V gene has CDR1 SNHLY and CDR2 FYNNEI. CDR3 protein: CAAARDRGFSNYGYTF. CDR3 sequence (DNA): TGTGCCGCGGCGAGGGACAGGGGATTCTCTAACTATGGCTACACCTTC.

CDR3 in DNA: TGTGCCAGCAGGTCTACCGGACAAGCCTACGAGCAGTACTTC. It yields the protein CASRSTGQAYEQYF. J is TRBJ2-7 and V is TRBV28, with TRBD1 as a possible D gene (5 bases). CDR1 and CDR2 from the germline V gene are MDHEN and SYDVKM. The CDR3 sequence is 14 residues long. Trimming took 6 bases from V and 2 from J, leaving 14 bases between them.

The chain uses TRBV27 and TRBJ1-2, with a possible D match to TRBD1 (6 bases). Looked up from germline, CDR1 is MNHEY and CDR2 is SMNVEV (reference sequence). V was clipped by 6 bases and J by 7 bases, with 21 bases between them. The CDR3 spans 15 residues. The CDR3 sequence: CASRRSGVSASGYTF. The CDR3 nucleotides read TGTGCCAGCAGACGATCAGGGGTATCAGCGAGTGGCTACACCTTC.

The rearrangement joins TRBV5-4 to TRBJ1-3; D is ambiguous. The CDR3 has 14 residues. From germline, CDR1 is SGHNT and CDR2 YYREEE (reference sequence). V lost 2 bases and J lost 0, with 6 bases in between. The CDR3 DNA reads as TGTGCCAGCAGCTTAAGCGGCTCTGGAAACACCATATATTTT. Amino acid sequence: CASSLSGSGNTIYF.

This clone turned up a few times. The chain couples TRBV6-5 to TRBJ2-5, with 11 bases identical to TRBD2. Germline trimming cut 9 bases from V and 2 bases from J; bases unmatched to any gene: 2. Germline loops: CDR1 MNHEY, CDR2 SVGAGI. The CDR3 has 13 amino acids. In nucleotides, the CDR3 is TGTGCCAGTGGGACTAGCGGACAAGAGACCCAGTACTTC. This gives the protein CASGTSGQETQYF.

CDR3 sequence: CAWSHSGANVLTF. DNA of the CDR3: TGTGCCTGGAGTCATAGTGGGGCCAACGTCCTGACTTTC. The V gene is TRBV30, the J gene TRBJ2-6, with D unclear. Looked up from germline, CDR1 is GTSNPN and CDR2 is SVGIG (reference sequence). V shed 2 bases and J shed 3 bases, with 5 bases lying between them. There are 13 residues in the CDR3.

About this clone itself: Other DNA variants within this sample encode the same CDR3. This chain's CDR3 is CASSGRHGYNTEAFF. The CDR3 DNA follows: TGTGCCAGCAGTGGACGACATGGGTACAACACTGAAGCTTTCTTT. This chain joins TRBV25-1 and TRBJ1-1; no definite D call. Trimming stripped 4 bases from V and 2 bases from J, with 14 bases between. The CDR3 contains 15 residues. Germline V lookup: CDR1 MGHDK, CDR2 SYGVNS.

The V call is TRBV18, the J call TRBJ2-5, with D perhaps matching TRBD2 (6 bases). Trimming cost V 2 bases and J 5 bases, with 12 bases left between them. CDR1 is KGHSH, CDR2 LQKENI, per germline. The CDR3 is 14 residues long. The CDR3 nucleotides read TGTGCCAGCTCACCATTGGGGGGAGGCGAGACCCAGTACTTC. This encodes CASSPLGGGETQYF.

This clone appeared a single time. This rearrangement joins TRBV6-4 to TRBJ2-1, with 8 bases aligning to TRBD2. Germline trimming cut 2 bases from V and 11 bases from J; bases unmatched to any gene: 5. The CDR3 consists of 13 residues. Germline V lookup: CDR1 MRHNA, CDR2 SNTAGT. The CDR3 region is CASSDVSGSKQFF. The CDR3 DNA reads as TGTGCCAGCAGTGACGTGAGCGGGAGTAAGCAGTTCTTC.

DNA for the CDR3: TGTGCCAGCAGTGGCGGACAGGGAGGGTACAATGAGCAGTTCTTC. Translated, it gives CASSGGQGGYNEQFF. The rearrangement joins TRBV6-4 to TRBJ2-1; tentatively, D is TRBD1 (8 bases). This CDR3 has 15 residues. Germline V lookup: CDR1 MRHNA, CDR2 SNTAGT. Trimming removed 4 bases at V and 4 bases at J, with 14 bases between.

This clone has a handful of counts. The V call is TRBV18, the J call TRBJ1-5, with TRBD1 as a possible D gene (6 bases). Germline values: CDR1 KGHSH, CDR2 LQKENI. With 3 bases removed from V and 2 bases from J, the gap between germline ends came to 11 bases. This CDR3 has 15 amino acids. In DNA, the CDR3 is TGTGCCAGCTCACCTATCGCAGGGGGCAATCAGCCCCAGCATTTT. Its protein is CASSPIAGGNQPQHF. The complete variable domain, with remaining parts taken from reference TRBV18 and TRBJ1-5, reads NAGVMQNPRHLVRRRGQEARLRCSPMKGHSHVYWYRQLPEEGLKFMVYLQKENIIDESGMPKERFSAEFPKEGPSILRIQQVVRGDSAAYFCASSPIAGGNQPQHFGDGTRLSIL.

The V call is TRBV6-6, the J call TRBJ2-1; no reliable D call. CDR3 length: 14 residues. V gave up 5 bases and J gave up 3 bases, with 11 bases separating them. The germline gives CDR1 MNHNY, CDR2 SVGAGI (reference sequence). DNA of the CDR3: TGTGCCAGCAGTCCCCTGACTGTCTACAATGAGCAGTTCTTC. Protein: CASSPLTVYNEQFF.

The chain uses TRBV2 and TRBJ1-4, with D possibly TRBD1 on 5 matching bases. The germline V gene encodes CDR1 SNHLY and CDR2 FYNNEI. With 11 bases removed from V and 4 bases from J, the gap between germline ends came to 14 bases. There are 13 residues in the CDR3. The CDR3 coding sequence is TGTGCCGCAGAACAGGCGGATAATGAAAAACTGTTTTTT. Translation gives CAAEQADNEKLFF.

The V call is TRBV5-1, the J call TRBJ1-1, with 10 positions matching TRBD1. The CDR3 has 16 amino acids. The germline V gene encodes CDR1 SGHRS and CDR2 YFSETQ. V shed 5 bases, J shed 2 bases, and the junction held 9 bases outside the gene matches. The CDR3 DNA sequence: TGCGCCAGCAGAACGACAGGGGGCTCCCTTAACACTGAAGCTTTCTTT. This sequence encodes CASRTTGGSLNTEAFF.

V gene TRBV29-1 combines with J gene TRBJ1-2; unclear D gene. V lost 7 bases and J 4 bases, leaving 13 bases between the germline ends. Germline V gene data show CDR1 as SQVTM and CDR2 as ANQGSEA. CDR3 length equals 12 residues. The CDR3 protein is CSADTQAYGYTF. In DNA, the CDR3 is TGCAGCGCAGACACCCAGGCCTATGGCTACACCTTC.

This sequence joins TRBV4-2 and TRBJ2-7; 10 bases line up with TRBD1. The V segment lost 3 bases and the J segment 5 bases; nucleotides outside the gene matches: 10. CDR1 LGHNA and CDR2 YNFKEQ come from the germline V gene. The CDR3 consists of 16 residues. The CDR3 DNA follows: TGTGCCAGCAGCCAGGTTTCTGGGGGACAGGGGAACGAGCAGTACTTC. This gives the protein CASSQVSGGQGNEQYF.

The V and J genes are TRBV28 and TRBJ2-1, with 10 bases lining up with TRBD2. Per germline, CDR1 MDHEN and CDR2 SYDVKM. J was trimmed by 8 bases and V by 7 bases; bases with no gene match: 11. The CDR3 has 15 amino acids. The CDR3 spells CASNSPSGSSYEQFF. The CDR3 region has the DNA TGTGCCAGCAACTCACCTAGCGGGAGTAGTTATGAGCAGTTCTTC. The whole variable domain, filled in from reference TRBV28 and TRBJ2-1, reads DVKVTQSSRYLVKRTGEKVFLECVQDMDHENMFWYRQDPGLGLRLIYFSYDVKMKEKGDIPEGYSVSREKKERFSLILESASTNQTSMYLCASNSPSGSSYEQFFGPGTRLTVL.

The rearrangement joins TRBV7-3 to TRBJ2-6; TRBD2 might be the D (5 bases). V lost 6 bases and J 0 bases, leaving 12 bases between the germline ends. The CDR3 has 16 residues. Germline V lookup: CDR1 SGHTA, CDR2 FQGTGA. The CDR3 is CASSRGSGSGANVLTF. The CDR3, as DNA: TGTGCCAGCAGTCGGGGATCTGGCTCTGGGGCCAACGTCCTGACTTTC.

This chain joins TRBV6-5 and TRBJ2-1; TRBD2 aligns across 9 bases. The junction had 4 bases not matched to a gene; V was cut back by 10 bases and J by 6 bases. The CDR3 sequence is 12 residues long. Germline values: CDR1 MNHEY, CDR2 SVGAGI. CDR3 amino acids: CAIKGLANEQFF. In DNA form, the CDR3 reads TGTGCCATCAAGGGACTAGCCAATGAGCAGTTCTTC.